This T cell receptor beta chain is from a study of T cells after yellow fever vaccination. TCRdb reprocessed the 5' RACE reads with MiXCR, giving one entry per CDR3 protein. The sample lists some 160,000 distinct CDR3 sequences; about 7% were seen once. This clonotype was counted at least ten times. The V gene's germline CDR1 is SGHKS and CDR2 YYEKEE (reference sequence). V lost 4 bases, J lost 4 bases, and 4 bases stayed unmatched. The CDR3 runs 14 residues. This material consisted of CD4+ T cells sorted from PBMCs, taken around 5 days after the first yellow fever vaccination. This clonotype originated in a man in his late teens or twenties who received the YFV17D yellow fever vaccine. V is TRBV5-5 and J is TRBJ2-5; 10 bases are a match to TRBD2. CDR3: CASSTIAGGETQYF. The DNA for the CDR3 is TGTGCCAGCAGCACCATAGCGGGGGGAGAGACCCAGTACTTC.